These T cell receptor beta chains were read from a single sample in a study of beta chain features in type 1 diabetes. TCRdb's table, derived via immunoSEQ multiplex PCR, lists solely in-frame clones and lacks some. The table shows around 300,000 clones, with around 15% occurring only once. Sequenced input: central memory CD4+ T cells from blood. The receptors here all came from a young man in good health. CDR3s include the opening cysteine and the closing phenylalanine or tryptophan. The D gene is left open where the match is weak. Some rows have no size entry. The others give once, few or many, or a class for an expanded clone.

j_call	v_call	d_call	clone_size	cdr3_nt	cdr3_aa
TRBJ2-7	TRBV7-6	TRBD2	.	TGTGCCAGCAGCTTAGCCAGCGGGGGCCCCCTGGGGGCCGAGCAGTACTTC	CASSLASGGPLGAEQYF
TRBJ1-6	TRBV6-1	.	few	TGTGCCAGCAGTATCGGGCAGGGAAATTCACCCCTCCACTTT	CASSIGQGNSPLHF
TRBJ1-1	TRBV19	.	many	TGTGCCAGTAGTATCGCCAGGAACACTGAAGCTTTCTTT	CASSIARNTEAFF
TRBJ2-2	TRBV2	.	.	TGTGCCAGCAGGCCCACTAGCTCCGGGGAGCTGTTTTTT	CASRPTSSGELFF
TRBJ1-2	TRBV10-3	TRBD1	many	TGTGCCATCCCTAGGGGGACCGGGACAGGGAACTATGGCTACACCTTC	CAIPRGTGTGNYGYTF
TRBJ2-1	TRBV2	.	.	TGTGCCAGCAGTGAAGCGCTTCTTCCAATACGCCAGTTCTTC	CASSEALLPIRQFF
TRBJ2-1	TRBV18	.	medium-sized	TGTGCCAGCTCACCTCCGGCTAGCCGTACCTACAATGAGCAGTTCTTC	CASSPPASRTYNEQFF
TRBJ2-5	TRBV11-2	TRBD2	.	TGTGCCAGCAGCTTAGGCCTTCTGGCGGGGGGGCGCGGAGAGACCCAGTACTTC	CASSLGLLAGGRGETQYF
TRBJ2-5	TRBV7-3	TRBD2	few	TGTGCCAGCAGCCAGAGACTAGCGGGACCTCAGGTGGCCCAGTACTTC	CASSQRLAGPQVAQYF
TRBJ1-5	TRBV18	.	few	TGTGCCAGCTCACCACTGCCCCAGAGGAACAATCAGCCCCAGCATTTT	CASSPLPQRNNQPQHF
TRBJ2-3	TRBV15	TRBD2	few	TGTGCCACCAGCAGGGCTTTTGCGGGGGGGTTGCCAGATACGCAGTATTTT	CATSRAFAGGLPDTQYF
TRBJ2-3	TRBV20-1	.	.	TGCAGTGCTAGACCAGGAGATACGCAGTATTTT	CSARPGDTQYF
TRBJ2-5	TRBV7-7	TRBD1	few	TGTGCCAGGACTTCCGGGACCAGGGGGGAGACCCAGTACTTC	CARTSGTRGETQYF
TRBJ1-4	TRBV6-5	TRBD1	.	TGTGCCAGCAGTTACTCGGGACAGGGGGAAAAACTGCTTTTT	CASSYSGQGEKLLF
TRBJ2-3	TRBV4-1	TRBD2	.	TGCGCCAGCAGCCAATTTAGCGGGAGTAGAGAGGGCGCAGATACGCAGTATTTT	CASSQFSGSREGADTQYF
TRBJ2-3	TRBV6-5	.	.	TGTGCCAGCACATTGCGGGGTATCACAGATACGCAGTATTTT	CASTLRGITDTQYF
TRBJ2-3	TRBV7-2	TRBD2	many	TGTGCCAGCTCCGCCCAAGCGGGGGTGTCATATACGCAGTATTTT	CASSAQAGVSYTQYF
TRBJ2-3	TRBV5-6	.	.	TGTGCCAGCAGCTTAATATTAGACAGAGGCACAGATACGCAGTATTTT	CASSLILDRGTDTQYF
TRBJ2-7	TRBV14	TRBD1	many	TGTGCCAGCAGCCAAATGACGACAGGGAACTACGAGCAGTACTTC	CASSQMTTGNYEQYF
TRBJ2-7	TRBV9	.	.	TGTGCCAGCAGTTCCCGGACGGGAACCTACGAGCAGTACTTC	CASSSRTGTYEQYF
TRBJ1-2	TRBV5-1	.	few	TGCGCCAGCAGCTTGGGAGGGGCAGCGGGCTACACCTTC	CASSLGGAAGYTF
TRBJ2-1	TRBV14	.	few	TGTGCCAGCAGCCAAGGGACGGTTGAGCAGTTCTTC	CASSQGTVEQFF
TRBJ1-6	TRBV2	.	many	TGTGCCAGCATGGGCAGGAGAAGCTATAATTCACCCCTCCACTTT	CASMGRRSYNSPLHF
TRBJ2-1	TRBV9	TRBD2	.	TGTGCCAGCAGCGTAAAGGCGGGAGGCTACAATGAGCAGTTCTTC	CASSVKAGGYNEQFF
TRBJ1-1	TRBV7-8	.	few	TGTGCCAGCAGCCCGCGCAACAGGAACACTGAAGCTTTCTTT	CASSPRNRNTEAFF
TRBJ1-6	TRBV14	.	.	TGTGCCAGCAGCCGGGCAGGCAATGGGTCACCCCTCCACTTT	CASSRAGNGSPLHF
TRBJ2-3	TRBV7-2	TRBD2	.	TGTGCCAGCAGCCTCGTTTCGGGACTAGCGGGCACAGATACGCAGTATTTT	CASSLVSGLAGTDTQYF
TRBJ2-7	TRBV13	.	few	TGTGCCAGCAGCCCGACAGGCCGCCCCTACGAGCAGTACTTC	CASSPTGRPYEQYF
TRBJ2-5	TRBV11-2	.	few	TGTGCCAGCAGCTTGCCGGCAGGGGGGCAAGAGACCCAGTACTTC	CASSLPAGGQETQYF
TRBJ2-6	TRBV5-1	.	few	TGCGCCAGCAGCTTGGAGTACAGGACTGGGGCCAACGTCCTGACTTTC	CASSLEYRTGANVLTF
TRBJ2-1	TRBV18	TRBD2	few	TGTGCCAGCTCGCCTGGACTAGCGGGATTCAATGAGCAGTTCTTC	CASSPGLAGFNEQFF
TRBJ1-1	TRBV5-4	.	few	TGTGCCAGCAGCTCCCGCGTCACTGAAGCTTTCTTT	CASSSRVTEAFF
TRBJ2-7	TRBV29-1	.	few	TGCAGCGTCACGCCGCGACCGGGGCTCGAGCAGTACTTC	CSVTPRPGLEQYF
TRBJ2-3	TRBV11-3	TRBD2	few	TGTGCCAGCAGTCCCGGGACTAGCGGGGTCACAGATACGCAGTATTTT	CASSPGTSGVTDTQYF
TRBJ2-1	TRBV5-5	TRBD1	.	TGTGCCAGCAGCTCCGGACAGGGATCCTACAATGAGCAGTTCTTC	CASSSGQGSYNEQFF
TRBJ2-4	TRBV30	TRBD1	few	TGTGCCTGGGGGACAGGGGTTGCCAAAAACATTCAGTACTTC	CAWGTGVAKNIQYF
TRBJ1-2	TRBV7-9	.	.	TGTGCCAGCAGCCGCTCGGAGGGATTCGGGGGCTACACCTTC	CASSRSEGFGGYTF
TRBJ1-6	TRBV5-1	.	.	TGCGCCAGCAGCTTGGAAGGGGTGAGCAACCCTAGCTCCTATAATTCACCCCTCCACTTT	CASSLEGVSNPSSYNSPLHF